This is a list of T cell receptor beta chains from one sample in a study of beta chain features in type 1 diabetes. The table came from immunoSEQ multiplex PCR; TCRdb's copy has only in-frame clones and leaves some out. The sample holds hundreds of thousands of clones, 11% to 15% seen once. The sample consisted of naive CD4+ T cells from blood. Receptors were obtained from a man younger than 35 with type 1 diabetes. CDR3s include the opening cysteine and the closing phenylalanine or tryptophan. A D gene is named only where the DNA matches it firmly. Clone size is not always given. Where it is, it says once, few, many or a class for expanded clones.

v_call	j_call	d_call	clone_size	cdr3_nt	cdr3_aa
TRBV7-9	TRBJ2-1	TRBD2	NA	TGTGCCAGCAGCCCCGGACGGGGGGAGGAGCAGTTCTTC	CASSPGRGEEQFF
TRBV11-2	TRBJ2-1	TRBD2	NA	TGTGCCAGCAGCTCCGTCCTAGCGGGAGGCGATGAGCAGTTCTTC	CASSSVLAGGDEQFF
TRBV10-3	TRBJ2-5	NA	NA	TGTGCCATCAGTGAGTCGGGTCCGGCGGAGACCCAGTACTTC	CAISESGPAETQYF
TRBV5-1	TRBJ1-4	TRBD1	NA	TGCGCCAGCAGCCCGGGACAGGGGTCCGGTAATGAAAAACTGTTTTTT	CASSPGQGSGNEKLFF
TRBV2	TRBJ1-2	NA	NA	TGTGCCAGCAGCCCTAACTATGGCTACACCTTC	CASSPNYGYTF
TRBV4-1	TRBJ1-1	NA	NA	TGCGCCAGCAGCCAAGGTTCAGGGGCCCCTGAAGCTTTCTTT	CASSQGSGAPEAFF
TRBV9	TRBJ1-2	NA	NA	TGTGCCAGCAGCGTAGCGGGCGGCACGGGAAGGAGCTACACCTTC	CASSVAGGTGRSYTF
TRBV14	TRBJ2-1	TRBD2	NA	TGTGCCAGCAGCCGCTTGACTAGCGGGGGCCCCTCCTACAATGAGCAGTTCTTC	CASSRLTSGGPSYNEQFF
TRBV10-3	TRBJ2-5	TRBD2	NA	TGTGCCATCAGCCAAGGACTAGAAGTACAAGAGACCCAGTACTTC	CAISQGLEVQETQYF
TRBV19	TRBJ1-2	NA	few	TGTGCCAGTAGTATTTCCGGCGGCGCTAACTATGGCTACACCTTC	CASSISGGANYGYTF
TRBV7-9	TRBJ2-1	NA	NA	TGTGCCAGCAGCTCCAGGGGACCGGGGGAGTTCTTC	CASSSRGPGEFF
TRBV5-6	TRBJ2-1	NA	few	TGTGCCAGCAGCCCGGGACGGCGGGATGAGCAGTTCTTC	CASSPGRRDEQFF